This T cell receptor (beta chain) was sequenced in a study of PD-1 blockade in classical Hodgkin lymphoma. Findings of the study overall: With CD4+ cells, TCR diversity rose significantly by C4D1, but not with CD8+ cells.

Clones were read by immunoSEQ multiplex PCR, and TCRdb kept only the in-frame ones, dropping some. The profile covers approximately 160,000 clones, with about 81% appearing a single time and 7.5% to 10% taken by the ten largest. The patients all showed relapse after autologous stem cell transplantation, while their brentuximab vedotin exposure varied. Complete response, partial response or progressive disease were the best responses. Comment on this clone: The antigen is not known.

Trimming cost V 2 bases and J 2 bases, with 10 bases left between them. Germline-derived CDR1 and CDR2 are MNHEY and SVGAGI. CDR3 length equals 15 residues. The specimen comprised peripheral blood mononuclear cells (PBMCs), sampled before the second cycle of nivolumab. V is TRBV6-5 and J is TRBJ1-5; D unclear. The TCR comes from a human donor with classical Hodgkin lymphoma. The CDR3, as DNA: TGTGCCAGCAGTTACGATGGGTTGGGCAATCAGCCCCAGCATTTT. Protein sequence: CASSYDGLGNQPQHF.